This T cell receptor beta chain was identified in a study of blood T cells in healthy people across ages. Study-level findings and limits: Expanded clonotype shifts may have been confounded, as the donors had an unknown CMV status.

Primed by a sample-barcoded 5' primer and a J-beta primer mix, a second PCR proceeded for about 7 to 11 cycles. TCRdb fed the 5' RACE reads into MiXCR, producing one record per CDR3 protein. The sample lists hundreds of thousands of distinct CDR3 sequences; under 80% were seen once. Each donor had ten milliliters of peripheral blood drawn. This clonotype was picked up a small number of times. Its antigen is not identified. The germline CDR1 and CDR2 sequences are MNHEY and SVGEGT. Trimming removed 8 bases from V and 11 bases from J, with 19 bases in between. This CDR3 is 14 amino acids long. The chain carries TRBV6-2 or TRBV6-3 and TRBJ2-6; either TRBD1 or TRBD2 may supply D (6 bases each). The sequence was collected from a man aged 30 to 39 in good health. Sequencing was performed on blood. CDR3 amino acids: CASHEGGPTDVLTF. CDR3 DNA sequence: TGTGCCAGCCACGAAGGGGGGCCAACCGACGTCCTGACTTTC.